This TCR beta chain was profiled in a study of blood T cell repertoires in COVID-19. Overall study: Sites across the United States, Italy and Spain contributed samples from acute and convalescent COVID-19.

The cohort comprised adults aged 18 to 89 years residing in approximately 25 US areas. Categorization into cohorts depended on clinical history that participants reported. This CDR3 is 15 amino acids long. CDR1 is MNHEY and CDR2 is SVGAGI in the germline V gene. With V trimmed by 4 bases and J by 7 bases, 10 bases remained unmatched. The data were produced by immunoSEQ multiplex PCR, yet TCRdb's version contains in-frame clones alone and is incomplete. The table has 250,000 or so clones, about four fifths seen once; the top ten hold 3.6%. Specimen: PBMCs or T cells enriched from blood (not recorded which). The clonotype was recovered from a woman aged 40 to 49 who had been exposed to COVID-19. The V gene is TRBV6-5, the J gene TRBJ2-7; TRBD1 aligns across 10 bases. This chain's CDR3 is CASSSPGTGAGEQYF. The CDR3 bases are TGTGCCAGCAGTTCCCCCGGGACAGGGGCGGGAGAGCAGTACTTC.